The 30 T cell receptor beta chains listed next were all sequenced from one sample in a study of cytomegalovirus exposure and HLA in healthy donors. It was with 60 Vbeta and 13 Jbeta primers that the PCR ran. Libraries were prepared by immunoSEQ multiplex PCR; TCRdb keeps only in-frame clonotypes and omits some of them. The sample has 80,000 to 100,000 clones, over 70% seen once; the top ten hold around 6.6%. Source material: PBMCs. The receptors derive from a man aged 45-60 years in good health and CMV-seropositive.

V usage is TRBV10-3 and J usage is TRBJ2-7; 9 bases line up with TRBD1. The CDR3 is made up of 17 amino acids. V was pared by 3 bases and J by 0 bases, with 9 bases of the junction left unmatched. In germline, CDR1 is ENHRY, CDR2 SYGVKD. The CDR3 nucleotides read TGTGCCATCAGTGATAGGGGGGACAGGGCCTTCTCCTACGAGCAGTACTTC. Its translation is CAISDRGDRAFSYEQYF.

This clone appeared a single time. This chain uses TRBV4-1 with TRBJ2-7; 10 nucleotides agree with TRBD2. Germline V lookup: CDR1 MGHRA, CDR2 YSYEKL. Trimming cost V 2 bases and J 4 bases; bases outside gene matches: 5. The CDR3 sequence is 15 residues long. The CDR3 loop reads CASSQSGGEVYEQYF. CDR3 bases: TGCGCCAGCAGCCAAAGCGGGGGGGAGGTTTACGAGCAGTACTTC.

The gene calls are TRBV4-3 and TRBJ1-5, with 10 bases that match TRBD1. V shed 0 bases and J 0 bases; nucleotides not matched to a gene: 2. The CDR3 length is 17 residues. Germline CDR1 reads LGHNA; CDR2 reads YSLEER. This chain's CDR3 is CASSQERTGGSNQPQHF. The CDR3 DNA reads as TGCGCCAGCAGCCAAGAACGGACAGGGGGTAGCAATCAGCCCCAGCATTTT.

A remark on this clone: Compared with germline, one end of the junction differs, possibly owing to a read error. The chain uses TRBV19 and TRBJ1-1, with TRBD1 matching 7 bases. CDR1 LNHDA and CDR2 SQIVND come from the germline V gene (reference sequence). The CDR3 consists of 14 residues. Written as DNA, the CDR3 is TGTGCCAGTAGTGTAGACAGGGTCGGTACTGAAGCTTTCTTT. Protein sequence: CASSVDRVGTEAFF.

There are a few counts of this clone. V and J are TRBV7-9 and TRBJ2-3; 7 bases agree with TRBD2. This CDR3 is 15 amino acids long. Per the germline V gene, CDR1 is SEHNR and CDR2 is FQNEAQ (reference sequence). Trimming at V came to 4 bases and at J to 5 bases, leaving 9 bases not matched to a gene. The CDR3 loop is CASSWTSLGRDTQYF. The CDR3 nucleotides are TGTGCCAGCAGCTGGACTAGTTTGGGGAGAGATACGCAGTATTTT.

The chain is built from TRBV28 and TRBJ2-1, with D perhaps matching TRBD1 (6 bases). Trimming cost V 6 bases and J 0 bases, with 12 bases left between them. The CDR3 sequence is 15 residues long. CDR1 is MDHEN and CDR2 is SYDVKM in the germline V gene. CDR3 amino acids: CASRPQGISYNEQFF. In nucleotides, the CDR3 is TGTGCCAGCAGACCCCAGGGGATCTCCTACAATGAGCAGTTCTTC. Based on the CDR3 plus reference TRBV28 and TRBJ2-1, the full variable domain is DVKVTQSSRYLVKRTGEKVFLECVQDMDHENMFWYRQDPGLGLRLIYFSYDVKMKEKGDIPEGYSVSREKKERFSLILESASTNQTSMYLCASRPQGISYNEQFFGPGTRLTVL.

The chain has TRBV2 and TRBJ1-3; no clear D. The CDR3 has 15 amino acids. The germline V gene has CDR1 SNHLY and CDR2 FYNNEI. Between the trimmed V and J ends, which lost 6 bases and 0 bases, there was a span of 12 bases. Written as DNA, the CDR3 is TGTGCCAGCAGGGATACAGTCCTCTCTGGAAACACCATATATTTT. Its protein is CASRDTVLSGNTIYF.

The V call is TRBV5-1, the J call TRBJ2-2; a possible D gene is TRBD1 (5 bases). V lost 4 bases and J 1 base, leaving 8 bases between the germline ends. CDR1 and CDR2 (germline): SGHRS, YFSETQ. This CDR3 is built from 14 residues. DNA of the CDR3: TGCGCCAGCAGCCTTCAGGGGAACACCGGGGAGCTGTTTTTT. It translates to CASSLQGNTGELFF. The variable domain in full, completed from reference TRBV5-1 and TRBJ2-2, reads KAGVTQTPRYLIKTRGQQVTLSCSPISGHRSVSWYQQTPGQGLQFLFEYFSETQRNKGNFPGRFSGRQFSNSRSEMNVSTLELGDSALYLCASSLQGNTGELFFGEGSRLTVL.

V gene TRBV28 combines with J gene TRBJ2-5, with 7 bases lining up with TRBD1. The CDR3 contains 13 residues. V gave up 6 bases and J gave up 5 bases; unmatched junction bases: 6. Germline loops: CDR1 MDHEN, CDR2 SYDVKM. The CDR3 spells CASRGGMDETQYF. Here the CDR3 DNA reads TGTGCCAGCAGAGGGGGCATGGATGAGACCCAGTACTTC.

This clone was seen only a few times. The chain employs TRBV30 and TRBJ1-5; the D gene is possibly TRBD1 (6 bases). V gave up 1 base and J gave up 4 bases, with 14 bases separating them. From germline, CDR1 is GTSNPN and CDR2 SVGIG (reference sequence). The CDR3 loop spans 15 amino acids. The CDR3 region is CAWSATGTLNQPQHF. DNA of the CDR3: TGTGCCTGGAGTGCGACCGGGACACTGAATCAGCCCCAGCATTTT.

The CDR3 nucleotides are TGCGCCAGCAGCTTGCCCCTTGACAGGGCGTATGGCTACACCTTC. Translated, it gives CASSLPLDRAYGYTF. The V call is TRBV5-1, the J call TRBJ1-2; 7 bases line up with TRBD1. CDR1 is SGHRS, CDR2 YFSETQ, per germline. Unmatched junction bases numbered 8, after V lost 1 base and J lost 5 bases. This CDR3 spans 15 amino acids.

V is TRBV30 and J is TRBJ1-3; D gene unclear. V lost 0 bases and J lost 4, with 7 bases in between. Germline assignment: CDR1 GTSNPN and CDR2 SVGIG (reference sequence). This CDR3 spans 13 amino acids. The CDR3 DNA follows: TGTGCCTGGAGTGTATCGGGGGGAAACACCATATATTTT. It is translated as CAWSVSGGNTIYF.

This sequence joins TRBV7-2 and TRBJ1-1; D call uncertain. CDR1 SGHTA and CDR2 FQGNSA come from the germline V gene. V lost 1 base and J 4 bases, leaving 7 bases between the germline ends. The CDR3 spans 13 residues. For the CDR3, the DNA is TGTGCCAGCAGCTTAGGCGGGCCCACTGAAGCTTTCTTT. The encoded protein is CASSLGGPTEAFF.

Only one count was recorded for this clone. The gene calls are TRBV13 and TRBJ1-1, with 8 bases fitting TRBD1. The junction had 6 bases not matched to a gene; V was cut back by 6 bases and J by 0 bases. This CDR3 has 15 amino acids. Germline values: CDR1 PRHDT, CDR2 FYEKMQ (reference sequence). The CDR3 loop is CASRPRGRVNTEAFF. The CDR3 nucleotides are TGTGCCAGCAGACCCAGGGGGCGGGTGAACACTGAAGCTTTCTTT.

The chain joins TRBV10-3 to TRBJ1-5; 7 bases are a match to TRBD1. The CDR3 has 15 residues. V was pared by 0 bases and J by 4 bases, with 3 bases of the junction left unmatched. Germline CDR1 and CDR2: ENHRY and SYGVKD. The CDR3, as DNA: TGTGCCATCAGTGAGTCGGAGACAGGGAATCAGCCCCAGCATTTT. This encodes CAISESETGNQPQHF.

There are a few counts of this clone. This chain connects TRBV5-5 to TRBJ1-1; D gene ambiguous. Germline V gene lookup returns CDR1 SGHKS and CDR2 YYEKEE (reference sequence). This CDR3 has 11 amino acids. Deletions cut 0 bases from V and 10 bases from J, with 7 bases between. CDR3 sequence (DNA): TGTGCCAGCAGCTTGGGGCCGCCAGCTTTCTTT. Translating it yields CASSLGPPAFF.

The CDR3 protein is CASSLGQNTGELFF. The DNA of the CDR3 is TGCGCCAGCAGCTTGGGACAGAACACCGGGGAGCTGTTTTTT. This chain joins TRBV5-1 and TRBJ2-2; no clear D gene. The CDR3 sequence is 14 residues long. From germline, CDR1 is SGHRS and CDR2 YFSETQ. V was pared by 0 bases and J by 1 base, with 4 bases between. The full variable domain, rest sourced from reference TRBV5-1 and TRBJ2-2, is KAGVTQTPRYLIKTRGQQVTLSCSPISGHRSVSWYQQTPGQGLQFLFEYFSETQRNKGNFPGRFSGRQFSNSRSEMNVSTLELGDSALYLCASSLGQNTGELFFGEGSRLTVL.

This clone was seen a few times. The chain links TRBV28 to TRBJ2-7; 9 bases are a match to TRBD2. Germline lookup yields CDR1 MDHEN and CDR2 SYDVKM. Trimming at V came to 11 bases and at J to 5 bases, leaving 7 bases not matched to a gene. The CDR3 contains 12 residues. This chain's CDR3 is CAGGGGAHEQYF. The CDR3 DNA reads TGTGCCGGGGGCGGGGGGGCCCACGAGCAGTACTTC. The variable domain in full, completed from reference TRBV28 and TRBJ2-7, reads DVKVTQSSRYLVKRTGEKVFLECVQDMDHENMFWYRQDPGLGLRLIYFSYDVKMKEKGDIPEGYSVSREKKERFSLILESASTNQTSMYLCAGGGGAHEQYFGPGTRLTVT.

V usage is TRBV19 and J usage is TRBJ1-5; no reliable D call. The CDR3 has 15 amino acids. The ends were cut back, 5 bases at V and 0 bases at J, with 11 bases in the middle. Germline V CDR1 and CDR2: LNHDA, SQIVND (reference sequence). The CDR3 DNA reads as TGTGCCAGTAGTCTGACCGACTATAGCAATCAGCCCCAGCATTTT. This codes for CASSLTDYSNQPQHF. The whole variable domain, filled in from reference TRBV19 and TRBJ1-5, reads DGGITQSPKYLFRKEGQNVTLSCEQNLNHDAMYWYRQDPGQGLRLIYYSQIVNDFQKGDIAEGYSVSREKKESFPLTVTSAQKNPTAFYLCASSLTDYSNQPQHFGDGTRLSIL.

V is TRBV5-6 and J is TRBJ1-1, with unresolved D. Trimming took 0 bases from V and 1 from J, leaving 10 bases between them. The CDR3 runs 15 residues. Germline CDR1 and CDR2: SGHDT and YYEEEE. In DNA, the CDR3 is TGTGCCAGCAGCTTGGTGGGCACCGGGAACACTGAAGCTTTCTTT. It translates to CASSLVGTGNTEAFF.

This chain connects TRBV9 to TRBJ2-1, with D unresolved. The ends were cut back, 0 bases at V and 3 bases at J, with 10 bases in the middle. Per the germline V gene, CDR1 is SGDLS and CDR2 is YYNGEE. The CDR3 sequence is 15 residues long. The CDR3 loop is CASSVGLGLYNEQFF. CDR3 nucleotide sequence: TGTGCCAGCAGCGTAGGATTGGGCCTCTACAATGAGCAGTTCTTC.

This chain connects TRBV5-1 to TRBJ2-5; TRBD2 matches at 12 bases. CDR1 and CDR2 (germline): SGHRS, YFSETQ. V lost 1 base, J lost 5 bases, and 3 bases stayed unmatched. CDR3 size: 15 residues. CDR3 residues: CASSLRTSGAETQYF. DNA for the CDR3: TGCGCCAGCAGCTTGAGGACTAGCGGGGCGGAGACCCAGTACTTC.

This rearrangement joins TRBV7-2 to TRBJ2-2, with 10 bases lining up with TRBD2. Germline V gene lookup returns CDR1 SGHTA and CDR2 FQGNSA. After removal of 2 bases from V and 1 base from J, the junction contained 4 bases not matched to a gene. The CDR3 is 17 amino acids. The CDR3 DNA reads as TGTGCCAGCAGCTTAAACAGCGGGGGGGGGAACACCGGGGAGCTGTTTTTT. Translating gives CASSLNSGGGNTGELFF.

The chain combines TRBV30 with TRBJ1-1, with D tentatively TRBD1 (6 bases). The germline CDR1 and CDR2 sequences are GTSNPN and SVGIG (reference sequence). Between the trimmed V and J ends, which lost 2 bases and 0 bases, there was a span of 13 bases. The CDR3 consists of 15 residues. CDR3 bases: TGTGCCTGGAGTCCACGGACAGACCTGAACACTGAAGCTTTCTTT. This sequence encodes CAWSPRTDLNTEAFF.

This clone appeared a few times. One end of the junction varies from germline; a read error may be responsible. The chain uses TRBV18 and TRBJ1-1, with TRBD1 as a possible D gene (6 bases). Germline loops: CDR1 KGHSH, CDR2 LQKENI. There are 16 residues in the CDR3. Here the CDR3 reads CASSLRPGALNPEAFF. As DNA, the CDR3 is TGTGCCAGCTCACTGCGGCCAGGGGCCCTGAACCCTGAAGCTTTCTTT.

Remarks on this clone: At one end the junction does not follow the germline gene, possibly because of a read error. The V call is TRBV4-3, the J call TRBJ1-1; D possibly corresponds to TRBD1 (6 bases). Germline CDR1 LGHNA, CDR2 YSLEER. The CDR3 is 13 residues long. CDR3 residues: CASGQLDRAEAFF. The CDR3 DNA sequence: TGCGCCAGCGGCCAATTGGACAGAGCTGAAGCTTTCTTT.

V usage is TRBV4-2 and J usage is TRBJ1-1; 7 bases are a match to TRBD1. Germline CDR1 LGHNA, CDR2 YNFKEQ. The CDR3 has 15 residues. J gave up 0 bases and V 2 bases, and 3 bases lay outside the gene matches. CDR3: CASSQKTGMNTEAFF. The CDR3 DNA reads as TGTGCCAGCAGCCAAAAGACAGGGATGAACACTGAAGCTTTCTTT.

This chain connects TRBV7-3 to TRBJ2-1; weak D call: TRBD1 (5 bases). The CDR3 runs to 13 residues. Germline V gives CDR1 SGHTA, CDR2 FQGTGA. Between the trimmed V and J ends, which lost 3 bases and 7 bases, there was a span of 10 bases. The CDR3 here is CASSFLGVNEQFF. In DNA form, the CDR3 reads TGTGCCAGCAGCTTTTTAGGGGTGAATGAGCAGTTCTTC.

This clone has just a few counts. This rearrangement joins TRBV5-6 to TRBJ2-1; 7 positions match TRBD1. The germline gives CDR1 SGHDT, CDR2 YYEEEE. CDR3 length: 15 amino acids. V dropped 2 bases and J dropped 5; count of bases not matched to a gene: 7. The DNA of the CDR3 is TGTGCCAGCAGCTTAATCCAGGGGGTGAACAATGAGCAGTTCTTC. Amino acid sequence: CASSLIQGVNNEQFF.

This clone occurred a few times. The chain is built from TRBV5-1 and TRBJ1-3, with D possibly TRBD1 on 5 matching bases. Looked up from germline, CDR1 is SGHRS and CDR2 is YFSETQ. Trimming cost V 6 bases and J 2 bases, with 12 bases left between them. The CDR3 contains 14 residues. CDR3 nucleotides: TGCGCCAGCACCTTAGGGGAGGCTGGAAACACCATATATTTT. Protein product: CASTLGEAGNTIYF.